This T cell receptor beta chain was observed in a study of blood T cell repertoires in COVID-19. On the study more broadly: Sites in the United States, Italy and Spain provided acute and convalescent COVID-19 samples. T cells, B-cell-depleted T cells, or PBMCs supplied cDNA or gDNA.

Here immunoSEQ multiplex PCR was the method, and the copy in TCRdb shows in-frame clones only, minus some. The sample contains under 300,000 clones, around 80% of which appear only once. This clone was counted a single time. Other DNA sequences in the same sample also yield this CDR3. The origin of this receptor is an elderly man with acute or convalescent COVID-19. Sequenced input: peripheral blood.

The CDR3 spells CASSPGTSGGYEQYF. CDR3 in DNA: TGTGCCAGCTCACCCGGGACTAGCGGGGGCTACGAGCAGTACTTC. J is TRBJ2-7 and V is TRBV18; 14 bases are a match to TRBD2. The V segment lost 3 bases and the J segment 3 bases; nucleotides outside the gene matches: 1. The CDR3 totals 15 residues. Germline values: CDR1 KGHSH, CDR2 LQKENI.